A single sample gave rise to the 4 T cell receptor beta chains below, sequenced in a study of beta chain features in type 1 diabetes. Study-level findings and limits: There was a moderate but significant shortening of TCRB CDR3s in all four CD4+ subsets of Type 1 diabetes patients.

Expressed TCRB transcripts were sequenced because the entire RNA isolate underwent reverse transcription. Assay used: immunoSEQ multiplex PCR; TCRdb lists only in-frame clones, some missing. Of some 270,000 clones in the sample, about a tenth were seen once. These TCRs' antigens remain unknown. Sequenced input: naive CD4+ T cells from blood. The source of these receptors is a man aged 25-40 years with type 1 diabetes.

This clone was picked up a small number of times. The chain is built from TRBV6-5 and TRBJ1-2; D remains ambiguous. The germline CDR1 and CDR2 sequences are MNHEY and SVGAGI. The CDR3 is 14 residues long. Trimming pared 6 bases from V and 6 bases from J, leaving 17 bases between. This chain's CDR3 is CASRVGSWRNGYTF. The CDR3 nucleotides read TGTGCCAGCAGGGTCGGGAGCTGGAGGAATGGCTACACCTTC.

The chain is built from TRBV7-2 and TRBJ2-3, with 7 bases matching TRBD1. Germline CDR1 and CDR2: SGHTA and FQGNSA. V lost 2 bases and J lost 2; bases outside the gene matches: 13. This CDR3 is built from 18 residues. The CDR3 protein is CASSLWAPGQRYTDTQYF. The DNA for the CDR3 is TGTGCCAGCAGCTTATGGGCCCCGGGACAGCGGTACACAGATACGCAGTATTTT.

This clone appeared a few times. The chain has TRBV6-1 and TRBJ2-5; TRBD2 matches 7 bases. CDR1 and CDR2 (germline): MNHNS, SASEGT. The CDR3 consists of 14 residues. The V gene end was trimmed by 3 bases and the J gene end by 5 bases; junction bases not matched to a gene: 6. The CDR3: CASSEGGGSETQYF. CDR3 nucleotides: TGTGCCAGCAGTGAGGGCGGGGGATCGGAGACCCAGTACTTC.

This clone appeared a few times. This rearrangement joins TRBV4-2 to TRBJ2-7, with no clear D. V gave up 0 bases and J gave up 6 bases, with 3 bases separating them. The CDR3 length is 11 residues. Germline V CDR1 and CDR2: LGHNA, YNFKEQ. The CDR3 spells CASSQDSEQYF. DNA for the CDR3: TGTGCCAGCAGCCAAGATAGCGAGCAGTACTTC.